The rows below give T cell receptor beta chains drawn from one sample of a study of blood T cell repertoires in COVID-19. Sequencing was performed with immunoSEQ multiplex PCR; in TCRdb, only in-frame clones are kept and a portion is missing. Of tens of thousands of clones in the sample, approximately 84% were seen once. The sequenced sample consisted of peripheral blood. Receptors were obtained from a man aged 50 to 60 with acute or convalescent COVID-19. Each CDR3 is given without its conserved first and last residue.

TRBV2,ASSEGGETQY
TRBV6-5,ASNGDRNTEAF
TRBV7-3,ASSLGTSGDTQY
TRBV19,ASSGQYPGYT
TRBV7-3,ASSSGQPGRETQY
TRBV19,ASTGNPYSYTEAF
TRBV4-1,ASSQTPGQGNYGYT
TRBV5-1,ASSLAGEDIQY
TRBV19,ATDTGALSYNEQF
TRBV28,ASSFRQGAPEQY